The clone carrying this T cell receptor (beta chain) was seen a few times. The CDR3 loop spans 14 amino acids. Germline values: CDR1 DFQATT, CDR2 SNEGSKA (reference sequence). V lost 3 bases to trimming and J lost 0 bases, with 9 bases between them. This specimen belongs to a study of T-cell memory formation after mild COVID-19. Using its own MiXCR run on the 5' RACE reads, TCRdb lists one record per CDR3 protein. The sample lists approximately 300,000 distinct CDR3 sequences, about 16% occurring once. The chain joins TRBV20-1 to TRBJ1-5; no clear D gene. The sample consisted of PBMCs or a T cell subset sorted from them (not recorded which). The sequence was obtained from a man between 18 and 29 years old who had mild COVID-19 (a few samples of this study predate the infection). Cell type and time point are not known. Here the CDR3 reads CSASGGPSNQPQHF. In nucleotides, the CDR3 is TGCAGTGCTAGTGGCGGGCCTAGCAATCAGCCCCAGCATTTT.